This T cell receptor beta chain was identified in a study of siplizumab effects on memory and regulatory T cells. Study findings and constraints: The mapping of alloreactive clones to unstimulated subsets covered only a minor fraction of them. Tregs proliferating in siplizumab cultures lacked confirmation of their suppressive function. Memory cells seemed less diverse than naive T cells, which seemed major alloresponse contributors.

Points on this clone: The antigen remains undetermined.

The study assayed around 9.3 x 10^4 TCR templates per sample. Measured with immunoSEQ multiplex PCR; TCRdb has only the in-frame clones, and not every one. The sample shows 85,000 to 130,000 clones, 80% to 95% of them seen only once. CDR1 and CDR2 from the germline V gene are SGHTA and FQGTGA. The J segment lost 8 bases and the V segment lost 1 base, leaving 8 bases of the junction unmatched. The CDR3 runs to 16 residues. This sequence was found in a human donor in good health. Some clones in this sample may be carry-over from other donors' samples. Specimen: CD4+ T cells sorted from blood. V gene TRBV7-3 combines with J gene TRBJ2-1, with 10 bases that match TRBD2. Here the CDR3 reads CASSLSKASGRHEQFF. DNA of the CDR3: TGTGCCAGCAGCTTAAGTAAGGCTAGCGGGAGACATGAGCAGTTCTTC.